This T cell receptor beta chain stems from a study of blood T cell repertoires in COVID-19. This table comes from immunoSEQ multiplex PCR, and its TCRdb copy is limited to in-frame clones, with some not included. The data contain around 100,000 clones, more than 85% of them singletons. The CDR3 extends over 16 amino acids. J was trimmed by 5 bases and V by 4 bases; bases with no gene match: 7. Per the germline V gene, CDR1 is SGHTA and CDR2 is FQGNSA. The receptor comes from a human donor in a cohort sampled during active COVID-19. This rearrangement joins TRBV7-2 to TRBJ1-5; TRBD1 matches 11 bases. What was sequenced was peripheral blood. The CDR3 reads CASSYGDRGFDQPQHF. DNA of the CDR3: TGTGCCAGCAGCTACGGGGACAGGGGGTTCGATCAGCCCCAGCATTTT.